This paragraph covers one TCR beta chain sequence. No antigen is known for it. The data originate from a study of cytomegalovirus exposure and HLA in healthy donors. This CDR3 has 13 amino acids. Germline assignment: CDR1 SNHLY and CDR2 FYNNEI. Trimming removed 6 bases from V and 8 bases from J; junction bases left unmatched: 5. Overall study results and limits: It was approximately 160 TCR beta chains that were listed as cytomegalovirus-associated. Judged likely to be a sequencing artifact was a cluster of highly shared sequence variants.

The PCR employed 60 Vbeta primers together with 13 Jbeta primers. Some clones are missing from TCRdb's copy, which holds only in-frame ones; the method was immunoSEQ multiplex PCR. The repertoire holds fewer than 250,000 clones, over 80% seen once, with about 6% in the top ten. The V gene is TRBV2, the J gene TRBJ1-2; 11 bases are shared with TRBD1. Sequencing was performed on PBMCs. This receptor was obtained from a man aged 35 to 55 in good health and CMV-seropositive. The CDR3 sequence is CASRDRGPGGYTF. The CDR3 DNA sequence: TGTGCCAGCAGGGACAGGGGGCCCGGAGGCTACACCTTC.